Following are 26 T cell receptor beta chains from one sample sequenced in a study of T-cell memory formation after mild COVID-19. One entry per CDR3 protein, called by TCRdb with MiXCR from the 5' RACE reads. The sample has about 110,000 distinct CDR3 sequences, roughly an eighth seen once. Material: PBMCs or a T cell subset sorted from them (not recorded which). These TCRs come from an adult woman who had mild COVID-19 (a few samples of this study predate the infection). Cell type and time point are not known.

This rearrangement joins TRBV13 to TRBJ2-3, with a weak D call TRBD2 (5 bases). This CDR3 has 12 amino acids. V shed 4 bases and J shed 5 bases, with 7 bases lying between them. Germline CDR1 PRHDT, CDR2 FYEKMQ (reference sequence). The CDR3 nucleotides read TGTGCCAGCAGCTCCGCGGGAGATACGCAGTATTTT. The encoded protein is CASSSAGDTQYF.

This clonotype has just a few counts. CDR3 residues: CSATPYNEQFF. In DNA, the CDR3 is TGCAGTGCTACCCCGTACAATGAGCAGTTCTTC. The chain has TRBV20-1 and TRBJ2-1; D not certain. CDR3 length: 11 amino acids. V shed 4 bases and J shed 4 bases, with 5 bases lying between them. Germline lookup yields CDR1 DFQATT and CDR2 SNEGSKA (reference sequence).

This clonotype was detected ten times or more. The chain has TRBV5-1 and TRBJ2-1; D may be TRBD1 (5 bases). The CDR3 spans 15 residues. V dropped 4 bases and J dropped 3 bases, with 14 bases sitting between them. Germline lookup yields CDR1 SGHRS and CDR2 YFSETQ. The CDR3 DNA is TGCGCCAGCAGCCCCGAATGGGGCAGCTACAATGAGCAGTTCTTC. It is translated as CASSPEWGSYNEQFF. The full variable domain, completed using reference TRBV5-1 and TRBJ2-1, is KAGVTQTPRYLIKTRGQQVTLSCSPISGHRSVSWYQQTPGQGLQFLFEYFSETQRNKGNFPGRFSGRQFSNSRSEMNVSTLELGDSALYLCASSPEWGSYNEQFFGPGTRLTVL.

The genes are TRBV12-3 or TRBV12-4 and TRBJ2-7; D might be TRBD1 or TRBD2, each matching 5 bases. The CDR3 is 14 amino acids. V was clipped by 6 bases and J by 2 bases, with 14 bases between them. Here the CDR3 reads CASSPLGTTYEQYF. For the CDR3, the DNA is TGTGCCAGCAGCCCGTTAGGGACGACCTACGAGCAGTACTTC.

This clonotype was counted between two and nine times. This sequence joins TRBV28 and TRBJ2-5; 10 bases align to TRBD1. This CDR3 is built from 16 residues. Germline CDR1 is MDHEN and CDR2 is SYDVKM. V shed 6 bases and J 3 bases; nucleotides not matched to a gene: 10. CDR3 bases: TGTGCCAGCAGCCTGCTTGACGGGACAGGGGAAGAGACCCAGTACTTC. Translation gives CASSLLDGTGEETQYF.

The sample holds many counts of this clonotype. The CDR3 DNA follows: TGCGCCAGCAGCCCGGACAGGGCAACCGGGGAGCTGTTTTTT. As protein: CASSPDRATGELFF. The chain links TRBV4-1 to TRBJ2-2, with TRBD1 matching over 8 bases. The CDR3 spans 14 residues. CDR1 and CDR2 (germline): MGHRA, YSYEKL. Trimming removed 4 bases from V and 5 bases from J; junction bases left unmatched: 3.

This clonotype was detected a few times. CDR3 in amino acids: CASSSGLAGGYSYEQYF. The CDR3 nucleotides read TGTGCCAGCAGCTCGGGACTAGCGGGGGGGTACTCCTACGAGCAGTACTTC. This sequence joins TRBV7-8 and TRBJ2-7, with 16 bases fitting TRBD2. Germline CDR1 and CDR2: SGHVS and FQNEAQ. Trimming at V came to 4 bases and at J to 0 bases, leaving 3 bases not matched to a gene. The CDR3 sequence is 17 residues long.

On this clonotype itself: Sequence at one end of the junction differs from germline and may be a read error. The chain carries TRBV20-1 and TRBJ2-2, with D perhaps TRBD2 (7 bases). The CDR3 runs to 16 residues. Germline V gene sequence: CDR1 DFQATT, CDR2 SNEGSKA (reference sequence). CDR3 region: CSDRDLGGGATGELFF. CDR3 nucleotide sequence: TGCAGTGATAGAGATCTCGGAGGGGGGGCCACCGGGGAGCTGTTTTTT.

The chain carries TRBV24-1 and TRBJ2-7, with D tentatively TRBD1 or TRBD2 (5 bases each). The CDR3 sequence is 12 residues long. The germline V and J ends were trimmed by 6 bases and 3 bases, with 8 bases remaining between them. Per germline, CDR1 KGHDR and CDR2 SFDVKD. The CDR3 loop is CATSRGDYEQYF. In nucleotides, the CDR3 is TGTGCCACCAGTCGGGGCGACTACGAGCAGTACTTC.

This clonotype was picked up a small number of times. The chain uses TRBV19 and TRBJ2-1; 9 bases line up with TRBD2. CDR1 and CDR2 from the germline V gene are LNHDA and SQIVND (reference sequence). V lost 6 bases, J lost 4 bases, and 7 bases stayed unmatched. The CDR3 is made up of 15 amino acids. CDR3 amino acids: CASSPTSGRYNEQFF. In DNA, the CDR3 is TGTGCCAGTAGCCCCACTAGCGGGCGTTACAATGAGCAGTTCTTC. Supplemented by reference TRBV19 and TRBJ2-1, the full variable domain reads DGGITQSPKYLFRKEGQNVTLSCEQNLNHDAMYWYRQDPGQGLRLIYYSQIVNDFQKGDIAEGYSVSREKKESFPLTVTSAQKNPTAFYLCASSPTSGRYNEQFFGPGTRLTVL.

This clonotype was seen a handful of times. Written as DNA, the CDR3 is TGTGCCAGCAGCCTACTAGCGGGAGTTTACGAGCAGTACTTC. Amino acids: CASSLLAGVYEQYF. The rearrangement uses TRBV27 and TRBJ2-7; 11 positions match TRBD2. Germline CDR1 reads MNHEY; CDR2 reads SMNVEV (reference sequence). This CDR3 has 14 residues. V shed 6 bases, J shed 4 bases, and the junction held 5 bases outside the gene matches.

A few counts support this clonotype. The chain combines TRBV4-3 with TRBJ2-7; TRBD1 agrees at 7 bases. The CDR3 contains 18 residues. Per the germline V gene, CDR1 is LGHNA and CDR2 is YSLEER. V lost 0 bases to trimming and J lost 3 bases; unmatched junction nucleotides: 14. CDR3 DNA sequence: TGCGCCAGCAGCCAAGATAGGACTCCGGGACAGCCGTACTACGAGCAGTACTTC. Translation gives CASSQDRTPGQPYYEQYF.

This chain uses TRBV5-4 with TRBJ2-3, with D unclear. Germline V lookup: CDR1 SGHNT, CDR2 YYREEE (reference sequence). This CDR3 has 12 residues. V gave up 7 bases and J gave up 6 bases, with 12 bases separating them. The CDR3 reads CASGGNVDTQYF. The CDR3 bases are TGTGCCAGCGGCGGAAACGTCGATACGCAGTATTTT. The full variable domain, rest sourced from reference TRBV5-4 and TRBJ2-3, is ETGVTQSPTHLIKTRGQQVTLRCSSQSGHNTVSWYQQALGQGPQFIFQYYREEENGRGNFPPRFSGLQFPNYSSELNVNALELDDSALYLCASGGNVDTQYFGPGTRLTVL.

This clonotype was found many times. This chain uses TRBV20-1 with TRBJ2-7; a possible D gene is TRBD1 (6 bases). This CDR3 region has 16 residues. Germline lookup yields CDR1 DFQATT and CDR2 SNEGSKA (reference sequence). Between the trimmed V and J ends, which lost 6 bases and 3 bases, there was a span of 24 bases. As DNA, the CDR3 is TGCAGTGCCTTGGTGGACAGCGCGGAATTGGTCTACGAGCAGTACTTC. It encodes CSALVDSAELVYEQYF.

This clonotype was seen more than once but under ten times. The DNA is omitted, as the CDR3 cannot be located on it reliably, and the CDR3 follows TCRdb's listing. The chain links TRBV23-1 to TRBJ2-2; the listed D gene, TRBD1, was not tested against the DNA. TRBV23-1 is an ORF for which the function is uncertain. The CDR3 totals 22 residues, both ends included. The CDR3 region is CASSHSYQSPRPHSSMAGSCFF.

This clonotype was observed many times. This chain joins TRBV6-6 and TRBJ2-5; D call uncertain. The CDR3 runs to 13 residues. V was pared by 0 bases and J by 5 bases, with 7 bases between. Germline V gene data show CDR1 as MNHNY and CDR2 as SVGAGI (reference sequence). This chain's CDR3 is CASSYSVGETQYF. CDR3 nucleotide sequence: TGTGCCAGCAGTTACTCGGTAGGGGAGACCCAGTACTTC.

The J gene is TRBJ2-7, the V gene TRBV4-1; TRBD2 might be the D (5 bases). Trimming stripped 3 bases from V and 6 bases from J, with 15 bases between. The germline V gene encodes CDR1 MGHRA and CDR2 YSYEKL. This CDR3 is 14 amino acids long. CDR3 in DNA: TGCGCCAGCAGCCACAAACTAGGGCAGGCCGAGCAGTACTTC. Translated, it gives CASSHKLGQAEQYF.

This clonotype has more than one count but fewer than ten. The gene calls are TRBV27 and TRBJ2-1, with 7 bases identical to TRBD2. Germline V gene data show CDR1 as MNHEY and CDR2 as SMNVEV (reference sequence). Trimming removed 4 bases from V and 6 bases from J; junction bases left unmatched: 12. CDR3 size: 16 residues. The CDR3 sequence: CASSSPSGGHSNEQFF. CDR3 nucleotide sequence: TGTGCCAGCAGTTCACCTAGCGGCGGGCATAGCAATGAGCAGTTCTTC.

The gene calls are TRBV6-2 or TRBV6-3 and TRBJ2-7; D ambiguous. CDR1 and CDR2 (germline): MNHEY, SVGEGT. The V end was cut by 2 bases, the J end by 2 bases, with 10 bases between. The CDR3 has 14 amino acids. The CDR3: CASSYAGLTYEQYF. CDR3 DNA: TGTGCCAGCAGTTACGCCGGGCTGACCTACGAGCAGTACTTC.

This clonotype was seen at least ten times. The chain links TRBV20-1 to TRBJ2-1; D is unresolved. Trimming took 0 bases from V and 6 from J, leaving 6 bases between them. CDR1 and CDR2 from the germline V gene are DFQATT and SNEGSKA (reference sequence). This CDR3 has 12 amino acids. In DNA form, the CDR3 reads TGCAGTGCTAGAGAGGACGGCAATGAGCAGTTCTTC. Its translation: CSAREDGNEQFF.

J is TRBJ2-5 and V is TRBV24-1; D ambiguous. The CDR3 totals 12 residues. Trimming cost V 0 bases and J 5 bases, with 3 bases left between them. CDR1 and CDR2 (germline): KGHDR, SFDVKD. CDR3 sequence: CATSDLRETQYF. The CDR3 nucleotides are TGTGCCACCAGTGATTTGCGGGAGACCCAGTACTTC.

This clonotype showed up many times. The CDR3 DNA sequence: TGTGCCAGCTTAGGAATGGGGCAAGAGACCCAGTACTTC. It encodes CASLGMGQETQYF. V usage is TRBV7-9 and J usage is TRBJ2-5, with D unclear. The CDR3 is 13 residues long. Germline CDR1 is SEHNR and CDR2 is FQNEAQ (reference sequence). Trimming took 8 bases from V and 2 from J, leaving 12 bases between them.

V is TRBV20-1 and J is TRBJ2-1; D possibly corresponds to TRBD2 (5 bases). Trimming left V 0 bases short and J 4 bases short, with 10 bases between. The CDR3 extends over 14 amino acids. Per germline, CDR1 DFQATT and CDR2 SNEGSKA (reference sequence). The CDR3 loop reads CSARDVRAYNEQFF. The CDR3 DNA follows: TGCAGTGCTAGAGATGTGCGGGCTTACAATGAGCAGTTCTTC.

The CDR3 protein is CASSVGASGGADTGELFF. The CDR3 DNA follows: TGTGCCAGCAGCGTAGGAGCAAGCGGGGGGGCAGACACCGGGGAGCTGTTTTTT. The chain couples TRBV9 to TRBJ2-2; 10 nucleotides line up with TRBD2. CDR3 size: 18 residues. Germline V gives CDR1 SGDLS, CDR2 YYNGEE. V was clipped by 0 bases and J by 3 bases; unmatched bases: 8.

This clonotype came up many times. The rearrangement joins TRBV4-3 to TRBJ2-3; no reliable D call. V was pared by 1 base and J by 5 bases, with 4 bases between. The length of the CDR3 is 12 residues. Germline-derived CDR1 and CDR2 are LGHNA and YSLEER. CDR3 DNA sequence: TGCGCCAGCAGCCAAGGGGAAGATACGCAGTATTTT. Translating it yields CASSQGEDTQYF.

This clonotype was seen a few times. The V and J genes are TRBV5-1 and TRBJ2-5; 12 bases line up with TRBD2. Trimming removed 0 bases from V and 3 bases from J; junction bases left unmatched: 6. The length of the CDR3 is 17 residues. Germline CDR1 SGHRS, CDR2 YFSETQ. For the CDR3, the DNA is TGCGCCAGCAGCTTGGTCGGACTAGCGGGGAACAAAGAGACCCAGTACTTC. This translates into CASSLVGLAGNKETQYF. The complete variable domain, with remaining parts taken from reference TRBV5-1 and TRBJ2-5, reads KAGVTQTPRYLIKTRGQQVTLSCSPISGHRSVSWYQQTPGQGLQFLFEYFSETQRNKGNFPGRFSGRQFSNSRSEMNVSTLELGDSALYLCASSLVGLAGNKETQYFGPGTRLLVL.